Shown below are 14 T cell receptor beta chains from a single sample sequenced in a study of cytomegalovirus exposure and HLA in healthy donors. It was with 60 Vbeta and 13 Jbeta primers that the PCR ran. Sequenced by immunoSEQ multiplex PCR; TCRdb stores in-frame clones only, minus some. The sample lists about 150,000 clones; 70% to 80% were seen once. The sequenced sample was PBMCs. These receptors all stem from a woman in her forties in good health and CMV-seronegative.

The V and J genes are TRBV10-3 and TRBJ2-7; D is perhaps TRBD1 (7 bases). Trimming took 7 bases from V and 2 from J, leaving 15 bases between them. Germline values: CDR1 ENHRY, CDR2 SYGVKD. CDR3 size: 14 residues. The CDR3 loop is CAIKGQEGAYEQYF. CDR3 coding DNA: TGTGCCATCAAAGGACAGGAGGGCGCCTACGAGCAGTACTTC.

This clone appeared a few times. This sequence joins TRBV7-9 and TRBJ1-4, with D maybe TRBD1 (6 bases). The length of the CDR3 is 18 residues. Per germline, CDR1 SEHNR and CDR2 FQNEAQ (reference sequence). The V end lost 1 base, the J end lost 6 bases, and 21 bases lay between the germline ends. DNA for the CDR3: TGTGCCAGCAGCTTAGTCCCGATGACAGGATTTGGTGATGAAAAACTGTTTTTT. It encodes CASSLVPMTGFGDEKLFF.

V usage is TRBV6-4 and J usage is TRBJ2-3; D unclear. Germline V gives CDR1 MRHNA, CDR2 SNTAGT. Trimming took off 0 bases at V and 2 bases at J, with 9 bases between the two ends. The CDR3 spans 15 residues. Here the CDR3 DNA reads TGTGCCAGCAGTGACTCGGCGGCAAACACAGATACGCAGTATTTT. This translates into CASSDSAANTDTQYF.

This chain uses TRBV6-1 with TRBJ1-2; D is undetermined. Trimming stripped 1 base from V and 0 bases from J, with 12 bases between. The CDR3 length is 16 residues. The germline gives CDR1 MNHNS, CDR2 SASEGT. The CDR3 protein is CASSEGPTGTNYGYTF. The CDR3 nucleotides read TGTGCCAGCAGTGAAGGGCCAACCGGGACTAACTATGGCTACACCTTC.

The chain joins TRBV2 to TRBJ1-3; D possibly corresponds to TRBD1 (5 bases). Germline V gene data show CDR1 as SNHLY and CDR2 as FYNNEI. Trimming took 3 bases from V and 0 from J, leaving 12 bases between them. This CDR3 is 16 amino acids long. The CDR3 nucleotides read TGTGCCAGCAGTGACCAGGGCCCCGACTCTGGAAACACCATATATTTT. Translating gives CASSDQGPDSGNTIYF.

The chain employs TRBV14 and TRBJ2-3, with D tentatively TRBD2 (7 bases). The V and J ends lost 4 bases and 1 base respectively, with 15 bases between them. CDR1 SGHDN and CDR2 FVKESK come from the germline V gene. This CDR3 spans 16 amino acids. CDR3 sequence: CASSPVGGGGTDTQYF. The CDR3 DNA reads TGTGCCAGCAGCCCCGTAGGGGGGGGAGGCACAGATACGCAGTATTTT.

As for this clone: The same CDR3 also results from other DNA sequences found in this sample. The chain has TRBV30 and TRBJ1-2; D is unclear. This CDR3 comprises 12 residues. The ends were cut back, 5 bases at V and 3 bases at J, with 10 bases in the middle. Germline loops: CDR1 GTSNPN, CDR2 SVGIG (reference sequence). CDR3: CAWSPGDYGYTF. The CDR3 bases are TGTGCCTGGTCGCCCGGGGACTATGGCTACACCTTC.

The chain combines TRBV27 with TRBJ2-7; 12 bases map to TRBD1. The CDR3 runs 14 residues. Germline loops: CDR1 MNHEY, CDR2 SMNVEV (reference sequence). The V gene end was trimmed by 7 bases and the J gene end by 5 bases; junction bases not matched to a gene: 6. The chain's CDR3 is CASISGQGADEQYF. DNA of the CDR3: TGTGCCAGCATATCGGGACAGGGGGCGGACGAGCAGTACTTC.

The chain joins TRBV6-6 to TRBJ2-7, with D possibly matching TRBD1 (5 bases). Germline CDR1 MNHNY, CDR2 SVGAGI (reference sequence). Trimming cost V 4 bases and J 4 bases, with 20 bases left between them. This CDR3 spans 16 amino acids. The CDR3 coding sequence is TGTGCCAGCAGTTCGACCCGACGCAGGGCTGGATACGAGCAGTACTTC. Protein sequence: CASSSTRRRAGYEQYF.

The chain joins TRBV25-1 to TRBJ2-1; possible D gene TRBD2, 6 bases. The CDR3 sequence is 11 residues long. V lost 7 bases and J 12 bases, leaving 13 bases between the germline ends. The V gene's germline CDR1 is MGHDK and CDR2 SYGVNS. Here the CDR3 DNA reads TGTGCCAGCAACGCGGGACCGGCGCAGTTCTTC. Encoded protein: CASNAGPAQFF.

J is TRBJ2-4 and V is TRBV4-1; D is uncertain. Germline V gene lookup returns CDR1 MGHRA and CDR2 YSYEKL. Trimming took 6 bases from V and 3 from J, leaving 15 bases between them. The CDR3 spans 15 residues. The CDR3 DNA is TGCGCCAGCAGTTCAAGTTTATCGGTCAAAAACATTCAGTACTTC. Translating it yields CASSSSLSVKNIQYF.

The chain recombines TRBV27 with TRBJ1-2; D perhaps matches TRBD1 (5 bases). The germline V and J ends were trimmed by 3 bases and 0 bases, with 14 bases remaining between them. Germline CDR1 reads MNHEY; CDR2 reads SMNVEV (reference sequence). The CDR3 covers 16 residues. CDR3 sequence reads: CASSFAGTSPNYGYTF. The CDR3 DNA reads TGTGCCAGCAGTTTTGCAGGGACTTCCCCTAACTATGGCTACACCTTC.

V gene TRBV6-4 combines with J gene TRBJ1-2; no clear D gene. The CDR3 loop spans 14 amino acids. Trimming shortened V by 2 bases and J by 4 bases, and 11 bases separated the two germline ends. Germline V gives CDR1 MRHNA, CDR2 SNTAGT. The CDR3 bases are TGTGCCAGCAGTGACCGTCCGGGGAGCTATGGCTACACCTTC. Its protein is CASSDRPGSYGYTF.

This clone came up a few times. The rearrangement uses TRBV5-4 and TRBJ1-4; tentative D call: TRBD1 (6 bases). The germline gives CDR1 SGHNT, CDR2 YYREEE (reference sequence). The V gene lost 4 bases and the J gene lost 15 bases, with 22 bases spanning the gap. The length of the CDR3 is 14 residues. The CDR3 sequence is CASSLQGPGGGVFF. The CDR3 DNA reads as TGTGCCAGCAGCCTTCAGGGGCCCGGCGGGGGGGTGTTTTTT.